Listed here is a single T cell receptor (beta chain). This sample was included in a study of shared clonotypes between healthy human individuals. Sequencing was performed with immunoSEQ multiplex PCR; in TCRdb, only in-frame clones are kept and a portion is missing. Among over 2 million clones listed, roughly 95% were seen once. It was CD45RO-negative cells, positively selected for CCR7, that made up naive CD8 cells, with terminally differentiated effector memory CD45RA+ cells excluded. The CDR3 extends over 13 amino acids. V lost 8 bases to trimming and J lost 7 bases, with 15 bases between them. Germline V lookup: CDR1 SGDLS, CDR2 YYNGEE.

The sequencing sample was made of naive CD8+ T cells sorted from blood. The clonotype comes from a man between 18 and 35 years old in good health. J is TRBJ2-2 and V is TRBV9; D is unresolved. CDR3 sequence: CASGTGLDGELFF. In DNA form, the CDR3 reads TGTGCCAGTGGCACCGGTCTGGACGGGGAGCTGTTTTTT.